This entry describes one T cell receptor (beta chain). Its antigen is not known. Every subset's genomic DNA went evenly onto several immunoSEQ plates. Authors' methods: Sequence data from immunoSEQ were junction-only and lacked quality scores; consequently, filtering differed. Some clones are missing from TCRdb's copy, which holds only in-frame ones; the method was immunoSEQ multiplex PCR. Clonal size and the V and J genes are those of that table, whereas D and trimming came from the DNA. The table lists millions of clones, under 95% of them singletons. The source of the sample is a study of shared clonotypes between healthy human individuals. Findings and caveats of the study: Estimated clonotype richness was generally higher in naive than memory subsets. Non-shared clonotypes displayed generation probabilities falling below those of clonotypes present in all four donors.

V was clipped by 1 base and J by 4 bases, with 13 bases between them. The CDR3 loop spans 14 amino acids. Germline CDR1 SQVTM, CDR2 ANQGSEA. As defined, naive CD8 cells were CD45RO-negative and positively selected for CCR7, with terminally differentiated effector memory CD45RA+ cells excluded. The chain has TRBV29-1 and TRBJ2-5; D is ambiguous. Specimen: naive CD8+ T cells from PBMCs. The source is a man between 18 and 29 years old in good health. Some clones in this sample may be carry-over from other donors' samples. The CDR3 spells CSVEVEGVRETQYF. The DNA of the CDR3 is TGCAGCGTTGAAGTTGAAGGAGTAAGAGAGACCCAGTACTTC.